These 18 T cell receptor beta chains share one sample of origin, sequenced in a study of T cell changes during pregnancy in multiple sclerosis. Here immunoSEQ multiplex PCR was the method, and the copy in TCRdb shows in-frame clones only, minus some. Here the sample spans roughly 50,000 clones, approximately 92% being singletons. The sample consisted of CD4+ T cells from peripheral blood mononuclear cells, taken in the third trimester of pregnancy. These receptor sequences come from a female donor with multiple sclerosis, enrolled in a pregnancy study.

V gene TRBV11-2 combines with J gene TRBJ2-2; 10 bases are shared with TRBD2. Germline loops: CDR1 SGHAT, CDR2 FQNNGV. There are 16 residues in the CDR3. J lost 7 bases, V lost 0 bases, and 5 bases had no gene match. The CDR3 nucleotides read TGTGCCAGCAGCTTAGAGGCTAGCGGGAGCATCGGGGAGCTGTTTTTT. It yields the protein CASSLEASGSIGELFF.

The chain joins TRBV2 to TRBJ2-7; a weak D match, TRBD2 (6 bases). V dropped 7 bases and J dropped 2 bases, with 15 bases sitting between them. CDR1 is SNHLY and CDR2 is FYNNEI in the germline V gene. This CDR3 is 14 amino acids long. CDR3 in DNA: TGTGCCAGCATCGGGACTCCGGGGCCCTACGAGCAGTACTTC. Its translation: CASIGTPGPYEQYF.

The V call is TRBV7-6, the J call TRBJ1-1, with a tentative D call TRBD1 (6 bases). The V end lost 2 bases, the J end lost 8 bases, and 30 bases lay between the germline ends. Germline V CDR1 and CDR2: SGHVS, FNYEAQ. The CDR3 spans 19 residues. This CDR3 reads CASSLSGGVGTWAVGEAFF. The CDR3 DNA follows: TGTGCCAGCAGCTTATCGGGAGGGGTGGGGACATGGGCCGTGGGGGAAGCTTTCTTT.

V and J are TRBV18 and TRBJ2-7; 14 bases are a match to TRBD2. V was pared by 2 bases and J by 3 bases, with 3 bases of the junction left unmatched. CDR3 length: 16 amino acids. Germline loops: CDR1 KGHSH, CDR2 LQKENI. The CDR3 region has the DNA TGTGCCAGCTCACCAGGGGGACTAGCGGGAGTCTACGAGCAGTACTTC. Translated: CASSPGGLAGVYEQYF.

The chain links TRBV7-9 to TRBJ1-2; 9 nucleotides agree with TRBD1. Looked up from germline, CDR1 is SEHNR and CDR2 is FQNEAQ (reference sequence). Unmatched junction bases numbered 4, after V lost 4 bases and J lost 1 base. This CDR3 is 15 amino acids long. CDR3 in DNA: TGTGCCAGCAGCTCGCGACAGGGGGTTAACTATGGCTACACCTTC. This translates into CASSSRQGVNYGYTF.

The chain carries TRBV28 and TRBJ1-1; possibly TRBD1 for D (5 bases). Trimming took 5 bases from V and 7 from J, leaving 20 bases between them. The germline V gene has CDR1 MDHEN and CDR2 SYDVKM. This CDR3 has 15 amino acids. CDR3 region: CASSLAGPPTNEAFF. CDR3 DNA: TGTGCCAGCAGTCTGGCGGGGCCGCCGACTAATGAAGCTTTCTTT. Using reference TRBV28 and TRBJ1-1 for the parts outside the CDR3, the full variable domain is DVKVTQSSRYLVKRTGEKVFLECVQDMDHENMFWYRQDPGLGLRLIYFSYDVKMKEKGDIPEGYSVSREKKERFSLILESASTNQTSMYLCASSLAGPPTNEAFFGQGTRLTVV.

The gene calls are TRBV18 and TRBJ2-1, with 7 bases that match TRBD1. With 8 bases clipped from V and 1 base from J, the junction kept 5 bases outside the gene matches. The germline gives CDR1 KGHSH, CDR2 LQKENI. The CDR3 covers 14 residues. CDR3 sequence reads: CASGGQASYNEQFF. The CDR3, as DNA: TGTGCCAGCGGCGGACAGGCTTCCTACAATGAGCAGTTCTTC.

The chain has TRBV9 and TRBJ2-3; 11 bases match TRBD2. Trimming cost V 0 bases and J 4 bases; bases outside gene matches: 4. CDR1 is SGDLS, CDR2 YYNGEE, per germline. The length of the CDR3 is 16 residues. The CDR3 DNA reads TGTGCCAGCAGCGTAGGCACTAGCGGGAGTTCAGATACGCAGTATTTT. This translates into CASSVGTSGSSDTQYF.

The chain recombines TRBV18 with TRBJ2-1, with TRBD2 matching over 9 bases. This CDR3 is 16 amino acids long. CDR1 and CDR2 from the germline V gene are KGHSH and LQKENI. Losses at the gene ends were 0 bases for V and 7 bases for J; bases not matched to a gene: 7. CDR3 nucleotides: TGTGCCAGCTCACCACCGGGCGGGAGGGCCGAGAATGAGCAGTTCTTC. It codes for CASSPPGGRAENEQFF.

DNA for the CDR3: TGTGCCAGCAAGGACGGGGGGCCCCACAATGAGCAGTTCTTC. Its protein product is CASKDGGPHNEQFF. The chain has TRBV28 and TRBJ2-1, with D perhaps matching TRBD2 (7 bases). The germline V gene encodes CDR1 MDHEN and CDR2 SYDVKM. The CDR3 has 14 amino acids. Trimming removed 7 bases from V and 5 bases from J, with 15 bases in between.

This clone appeared a few times. V and J are TRBV7-6 and TRBJ1-6, with 7 nucleotides matching TRBD1. Trimming cost V 4 bases and J 11 bases; bases outside gene matches: 8. This CDR3 spans 14 amino acids. CDR1 is SGHVS and CDR2 is FNYEAQ in the germline V gene. Here the CDR3 reads CASSSTGAQTPLHF. DNA of the CDR3: TGTGCCAGCAGCTCCACAGGGGCCCAGACACCCCTCCACTTT. Drawing the rest from reference TRBV7-6 and TRBJ1-6, the complete variable domain is GAGVSQSPRYKVTKRGQDVALRCDPISGHVSLYWYRQALGQGPEFLTYFNYEAQQDKSGLPNDRFSAERPEGSISTLTIQRTEQRDSAMYRCASSSTGAQTPLHFGNGTRLTVT.

The J gene is TRBJ2-1, the V gene TRBV19, with TRBD1 identical over 8 bases. The CDR3 runs to 16 residues. Germline values: CDR1 LNHDA, CDR2 SQIVND (reference sequence). With V trimmed by 5 bases and J by 0 bases, 6 bases remained unmatched. The CDR3 loop reads CASSLSTGGSYNEQFF. The DNA for the CDR3 is TGTGCCAGTAGTCTCTCTACAGGGGGCTCCTACAATGAGCAGTTCTTC.

The chain employs TRBV5-4 and TRBJ2-5, with 13 bases fitting TRBD2. Germline values: CDR1 SGHNT, CDR2 YYREEE (reference sequence). The CDR3 has 15 residues. V lost 4 bases, J lost 5 bases, and 5 bases stayed unmatched. The CDR3, as DNA: TGTGCCAGCAGCACGGAACTAGCGGGAGGGGAGACCCAGTACTTC. Protein: CASSTELAGGETQYF.

The chain recombines TRBV6-5 with TRBJ2-7, with no clear D. V gave up 6 bases and J gave up 0 bases, with 15 bases separating them. The CDR3 spans 15 residues. In germline, CDR1 is MNHEY, CDR2 SVGAGI. CDR3 sequence (DNA): TGTGCCAGCAGGCTTTACATAGCACCCTCCTACGAGCAGTACTTC. This codes for CASRLYIAPSYEQYF.

This chain joins TRBV28 and TRBJ1-6; no clear D gene. The germline V gene has CDR1 MDHEN and CDR2 SYDVKM. V gave up 3 bases and J gave up 8 bases, with 11 bases separating them. This CDR3 has 14 residues. As DNA, the CDR3 is TGTGCCAGCAGTTTGATGACTTGGGATTCACCCCTCCACTTT. Protein: CASSLMTWDSPLHF.

The chain carries TRBV27 and TRBJ2-1, with 13 bases aligning to TRBD2. This CDR3 region has 15 residues. Germline V CDR1 and CDR2: MNHEY, SMNVEV (reference sequence). J lost 4 bases, V lost 6 bases, and 3 bases had no gene match. As DNA, the CDR3 is TGTGCCAGCAGGCCGACTAGCGGGGGGTACAATGAGCAGTTCTTC. Protein sequence: CASRPTSGGYNEQFF.

The chain carries TRBV6-1 and TRBJ1-1; D gene ambiguous. The CDR3 is made up of 14 amino acids. V lost 3 bases and J lost 0, with 8 bases in between. Germline lookup yields CDR1 MNHNS and CDR2 SASEGT. In nucleotides, the CDR3 is TGTGCCAGCAGTGAGCAGGATCTGAACACTGAAGCTTTCTTT. This encodes CASSEQDLNTEAFF.

The genes are TRBV6-5 and TRBJ1-3; the D gene is possibly TRBD1 (5 bases). CDR3 length equals 14 residues. Germline V CDR1 and CDR2: MNHEY, SVGAGI. Trimming cost V 6 bases and J 0 bases, with 9 bases left between them. CDR3 coding DNA: TGTGCCAGCAGGATGGGACTCTCTGGAAACACCATATATTTT. Translating gives CASRMGLSGNTIYF.